This T cell receptor beta chain was obtained from a study of blood T cell repertoires in COVID-19. Study-wide background: Researchers got acute and convalescent COVID-19 samples from the United States, Italy and Spain. From T cells, B-cell-depleted T cells, or PBMCs came the material, which was cDNA or gDNA.

Original methodology: Estimates of nucleated cell counts were drawn from the amplification of reference gene primers. The table came from immunoSEQ multiplex PCR; TCRdb's copy has only in-frame clones and leaves some out. V and J calls and clone size are copied from that table; D and trimming were computed from the DNA. The sample records approximately 58,000 clones, about 93% being singletons. The CDR3 is made up of 15 amino acids. The V and J ends lost 6 bases and 4 bases, in that order; junction bases with no gene match: 10. Germline loops: CDR1 LNHDA, CDR2 SQIVND (reference sequence). The chain recombines TRBV19 with TRBJ1-2; 8 nucleotides line up with TRBD1. The sample consisted of peripheral blood. This clonotype was obtained from a woman older than 75 with active COVID-19. Here the CDR3 DNA reads TGTGCCAGTAGGAGGGGGGAGACAGGGGCCTATGGCTACACCTTC. It specifies CASRRGETGAYGYTF.